What follows are 8 T cell receptor beta chains derived from one specimen sequenced in a study of cytomegalovirus exposure and HLA in healthy donors. Use of 60 Vbeta and 13 Jbeta primers characterized the PCR. Method: immunoSEQ multiplex PCR; TCRdb's copy keeps in-frame clones and lacks some. Here the sample spans some 200,000 clones, about four fifths being singletons. Specimen: PBMCs. Source of these receptors: a girl between 10 and 17 years old in good health and CMV-seropositive.

The chain uses TRBV15 and TRBJ2-1; 9 bases are shared with TRBD2. The V gene end was trimmed by 3 bases and the J gene end by 5 bases; junction bases not matched to a gene: 5. Germline V CDR1 and CDR2: LNHNV, YYDKDF (reference sequence). The CDR3 covers 15 residues. CDR3 loop: CATSRVSGGNNEQFF. In DNA, the CDR3 is TGTGCCACCAGCAGGGTTAGCGGGGGAAACAATGAGCAGTTCTTC.

The gene calls are TRBV4-1 and TRBJ2-5; 11 nucleotides match TRBD1. In germline, CDR1 is MGHRA, CDR2 YSYEKL. The CDR3 contains 15 residues. J lost 3 bases, V lost 4 bases, and 4 bases had no gene match. CDR3 loop: CASSRGQGAKETQYF. CDR3 DNA sequence: TGCGCCAGCAGCCGCGGACAGGGGGCTAAAGAGACCCAGTACTTC.

The V call is TRBV6-9, the J call TRBJ2-4; D is perhaps TRBD2 (6 bases). V was clipped by 0 bases and J by 5 bases, with 14 bases between them. The CDR3 has 16 amino acids. Germline V CDR1 and CDR2: MNHGY, SVAAGI. The CDR3 DNA is TGTGCCAGCAGTTATTCAGGAGGGGACCCGGAAAACATTCAGTACTTC. It yields the protein CASSYSGGDPENIQYF.

The chain joins TRBV30 to TRBJ2-5, with TRBD2 matching 11 bases. V lost 4 bases to trimming and J lost 5 bases; unmatched junction nucleotides: 15. The CDR3 totals 17 residues. Germline CDR1 is GTSNPN and CDR2 is SVGIG (reference sequence). CDR3 DNA sequence: TGTGCCTGGACCCCACGCCGGCTAGCGGGGGGCCGGGAGACCCAGTACTTC. Protein product: CAWTPRRLAGGRETQYF.

This chain uses TRBV7-2 with TRBJ2-2; 8 bases are shared with TRBD1. Germline trimming cut 5 bases from V and 4 bases from J; bases unmatched to any gene: 15. CDR3 length: 18 amino acids. The germline gives CDR1 SGHTA, CDR2 FQGNSA. This CDR3 reads CASSTRTMGQARTGELFF. CDR3 DNA: TGTGCCAGCAGCACGCGGACTATGGGACAGGCACGCACCGGGGAGCTGTTTTTT.

CDR3 DNA: TGTGCCAGCAGTTACACGGATCTCGGGGAGCAGTACTTC. This gives the protein CASSYTDLGEQYF. V gene TRBV6-5 combines with J gene TRBJ2-7; D remains unclear. This CDR3 is 13 amino acids long. V lost 2 bases to trimming and J lost 7 bases, with 12 bases between them. Germline assignment: CDR1 MNHEY and CDR2 SVGAGI.

This clone occurred once. The chain is built from TRBV5-1 and TRBJ2-7; 8 bases fit TRBD2. The trim removed 4 bases at V and 4 bases at J, leaving 10 bases unmatched. Looked up from germline, CDR1 is SGHRS and CDR2 is YFSETQ. CDR3 length equals 15 residues. This CDR3 reads CASSAAGTRGYEQYF. The CDR3 DNA is TGCGCCAGCAGCGCGGCCGGGACTAGAGGGTACGAGCAGTACTTC.

The chain combines TRBV5-6 with TRBJ2-1, with 11 nucleotides matching TRBD1. Germline V gene sequence: CDR1 SGHDT, CDR2 YYEEEE. Trimming took 7 bases from V and 3 from J; bases not matched to a gene: 12. CDR3 length: 17 residues. CDR3 DNA: TGTGCCAGCCTACGGACAGGGGGCGCATCTATCTACAATGAGCAGTTCTTC. This codes for CASLRTGGASIYNEQFF.